This T cell receptor beta chain appears in the sequencing data of a study of breast tumors, draining lymph nodes, adjacent tissues (dated by TCRdb to 2015 to 2016). Regarding the research as a whole: TCR beta repertoires were compared across tumor, adjacent nontumor tissue and axillary lymph nodes obtained from breast cancer patients. The study was designed to assess the relationships and possible T-cell exchange between tumor, surrounding tissue and draining lymph node repertoires in human breast cancer. Beyond this particular receptor, the publication reports: A scenario in which most tumor T cells derive from the lymph node and then expand within tumor tissue was judged to be consistent with the data. T-cell repertoire diversity in tumors was found to be lower than in lymph nodes but higher than in nontumor tissue, and preferential V and J gene usage was observed. The study presented the conclusion that tumor T cells originate in lymph nodes as consistent with a hypothesis, not as something directly demonstrated. Tumor and nontumor tissue repertoires were found to be significantly more similar in luminal-like than in basal-like breast cancer.

Lymph node samples were obtained from the axillary draining lymph nodes of breast cancer patients. The sequencing machine was an Illumina HiSeq 2000. Multiplex PCR amplification was used to build the TCR beta chain libraries. High-throughput sequencing was used to analyze the amplified TCR beta chain products. The raw public data were reprocessed by TCRdb itself: fastp quality trimming at Q25, MiXCR clonotype calling, in-frame beta chains only. Each CDR3 protein gets just one entry, which takes the most common genes and DNA from the rows behind it. The sample profile shows under 300,000 distinct CDR3 sequences; about 34% of them were found once. 3.6% of the sample is in the top ten clones. The table lists this clonotype with many counts. Its antigen specificity is not known. There are no base qualities to consult, and no much larger clone falls within one base. Input material: axillary lymph node tissue. This TCR derives from a female donor with breast cancer. Some clones in this sample may be carry-over from other donors' samples.

The CDR3 protein: CSAGRGVTETQYF. The nucleotides are TGCAGTGCCGGCAGGGGAGTTACAGAGACCCAGTACTTC. The chain employs TRBV20-1 and TRBJ2-5, with TRBD1 as a weak D call on 6 bases. The CDR3 measures 13 amino acids from cysteine to phenylalanine. The retained sequence is limited to the CDR3, 39 bases, with the frame set at the first base. V is pared back by 6 bases and J by 4 bases, with 15 bases lying between the germline termini. As encoded in the germline V gene (reference sequence), CDR1 is DFQATT while CDR2 is SNEGSKA.